This T cell receptor (beta chain) emerged from a study of shared clonotypes between healthy human individuals. Per germline, CDR1 SNHLY and CDR2 FYNNEI. The CDR3 is 16 residues long. V trimming: 2 bases; J trimming: 6 bases; junction bases outside the gene matches: 8. Sequenced by immunoSEQ multiplex PCR; TCRdb stores in-frame clones only, minus some. This repertoire shows roughly 590,000 clones, over 95% found once; its top ten account for 0.11%. It was CD45RO-negative cells, positively selected for CCR7, that made up naive CD8 cells, with terminally differentiated effector memory CD45RA+ cells excluded. The donors were adults (healthy and HIV-negative) with no recent acute infections or vaccinations.

The receptor was isolated from a woman in her thirties in good health. V and J are TRBV2 and TRBJ2-2; TRBD2 matches 8 bases. The specimen sequenced was naive CD8+ T cells sorted from blood. CDR3 sequence (DNA): TGTGCCAGCAGTGAACGGGAGGGCCTAAGGTCCGGGGAGCTGTTTTTT. Residues: CASSEREGLRSGELFF. The variable domain in full, completed from reference TRBV2 and TRBJ2-2, reads EPEVTQTPSHQVTQMGQEVILRCVPISNHLYFYWYRQILGQKVEFLVSFYNNEISEKSEIFDDQFSVERPDGSNFTLKIRSTKLEDSAMYFCASSEREGLRSGELFFGEGSRLTVL.